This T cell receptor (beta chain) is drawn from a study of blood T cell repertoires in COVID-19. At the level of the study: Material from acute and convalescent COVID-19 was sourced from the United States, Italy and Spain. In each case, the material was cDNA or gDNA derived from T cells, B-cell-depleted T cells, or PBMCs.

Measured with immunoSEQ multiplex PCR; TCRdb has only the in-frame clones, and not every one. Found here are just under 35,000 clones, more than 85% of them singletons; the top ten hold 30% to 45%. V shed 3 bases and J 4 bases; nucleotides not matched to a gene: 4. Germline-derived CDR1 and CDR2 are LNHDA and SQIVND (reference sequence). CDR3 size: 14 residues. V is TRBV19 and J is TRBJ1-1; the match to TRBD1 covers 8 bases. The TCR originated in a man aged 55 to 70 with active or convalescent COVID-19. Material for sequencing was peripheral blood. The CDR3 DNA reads TGTGCCAGTAGTATGTACAGGGGGGGCACTGAAGCTTTCTTT. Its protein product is CASSMYRGGTEAFF. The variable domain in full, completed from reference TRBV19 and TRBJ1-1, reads DGGITQSPKYLFRKEGQNVTLSCEQNLNHDAMYWYRQDPGQGLRLIYYSQIVNDFQKGDIAEGYSVSREKKESFPLTVTSAQKNPTAFYLCASSMYRGGTEAFFGQGTRLTVV.